These 11 T cell receptor beta chains came from one sample sequenced in a study of blood T cell repertoires in COVID-19. Assay: immunoSEQ multiplex PCR; the TCRdb copy retains only in-frame clones and omits some. The table includes about 260,000 clones, about 82% detected once. The specimen sequenced was PBMCs or T cells enriched from blood (not recorded which). The origin of the receptors is a woman between 50 and 59 years old who had recovered from COVID-19.

This clone was picked up a small number of times. The rearrangement uses TRBV11-2 and TRBJ1-6; possibly TRBD1 for D (5 bases). Germline V gives CDR1 SGHAT, CDR2 FQNNGV. The CDR3 has 16 amino acids. The V end was cut by 1 base, the J end by 9 bases, with 16 bases between. CDR3 loop: CASSLAVWSGGSPLHF. CDR3 DNA sequence: TGTGCCAGCAGCTTAGCGGTCTGGTCCGGGGGTTCACCCCTCCACTTT.

CDR3 sequence reads: CASSRKPKTLATNEKLFF. Here the CDR3 DNA reads TGTGCCAGCAGCCGCAAGCCCAAGACACTTGCAACTAATGAAAAACTGTTTTTT. The V call is TRBV7-9, the J call TRBJ1-4; D not certain. Germline CDR1 SEHNR, CDR2 FQNEAQ (reference sequence). V shed 5 bases and J shed 0 bases, with 19 bases lying between them. The CDR3 spans 18 residues.

The chain is built from TRBV10-2 and TRBJ1-6; 9 nucleotides line up with TRBD1. Germline trimming cut 7 bases from V and 10 bases from J; bases unmatched to any gene: 8. Germline CDR1 is WSHSY and CDR2 is SAAADI. CDR3 size: 14 residues. The chain's CDR3 is CASTRDREGSPLHF. The DNA of the CDR3 is TGCGCCAGCACTAGGGACAGGGAAGGCTCACCCCTCCACTTT.

This chain connects TRBV19 to TRBJ2-7; TRBD2 matches at 7 bases. J gave up 2 bases and V 7 bases, and 11 bases lay outside the gene matches. The CDR3 contains 15 residues. The germline V gene encodes CDR1 LNHDA and CDR2 SQIVND (reference sequence). Here the CDR3 DNA reads TGTGCCAGTACCTTGACTTGGGGGGGAACCTACGAGCAGTACTTC. Its protein is CASTLTWGGTYEQYF.

The rearrangement uses TRBV4-3 and TRBJ1-2, with 7 bases that match TRBD1. CDR3 length equals 17 residues. Losses at the gene ends were 0 bases for V and 2 bases for J; bases not matched to a gene: 9. Looked up from germline, CDR1 is LGHNA and CDR2 is YSLEER. DNA for the CDR3: TGCGCCAGCAGCCAAGAAAAGAGGGACAGAGTAAACTATGGCTACACCTTC. The encoded protein is CASSQEKRDRVNYGYTF.

The V call is TRBV12-2, the J call TRBJ2-1; the table's D call, TRBD2, has no DNA check behind it. TRBV12-2 represents a pseudogene. The CDR3 spans 19 residues. CDR3 sequence reads: CASRCSEKRGPQPYNEQFF. The CDR3 DNA reads as TGTGCAAGTCGCTGCTCGGAGAAGCGGGGACCCCAGCCCTACAATGAGCAGTTCTTC.

The J gene is TRBJ1-6, the V gene TRBV30; 7 bases agree with TRBD1. The CDR3 loop spans 14 amino acids. The germline V gene has CDR1 GTSNPN and CDR2 SVGIG (reference sequence). Germline trimming cut 5 bases from V and 9 bases from J; bases unmatched to any gene: 10. CDR3: CAWVTGTYGSPLHF. CDR3 nucleotide sequence: TGTGCCTGGGTGACAGGGACTTACGGTTCACCCCTCCACTTT. Supplemented by reference TRBV30 and TRBJ1-6, the full variable domain reads SQTIHQWPATLVQPVGSPLSLECTVEGTSNPNLYWYRQAAGRGLQLLFYSVGIGQISSEVPQNLSASRPQDRQFILSSKKLLLSDSGFYLCAWVTGTYGSPLHFGNGTRLTVT.

This chain links TRBV30 with TRBJ1-3; no definite D call. CDR3 length equals 15 residues. Between the trimmed V and J ends, which lost 5 bases and 0 bases, there was a span of 14 bases. CDR1 and CDR2 from the germline V gene are GTSNPN and SVGIG (reference sequence). Written as DNA, the CDR3 is TGTGCCTGGTCTACGGGAGGGAGCTCTGGAAACACCATATATTTT. Its protein is CAWSTGGSSGNTIYF.

As for this clone: The identical CDR3 is also encoded by other nucleotide sequences in the sample. V usage is TRBV30 and J usage is TRBJ1-5, with a possible D match to TRBD1 (6 bases). The V gene lost 3 bases and the J gene lost 6 bases, with 12 bases spanning the gap. Germline V gene data show CDR1 as GTSNPN and CDR2 as SVGIG (reference sequence). This CDR3 is built from 13 residues. The CDR3: CAWSEQGGQPQHF. CDR3 bases: TGTGCCTGGAGCGAACAGGGCGGTCAGCCCCAGCATTTT.

The chain has TRBV11-2 and TRBJ2-7, with TRBD1 as a possible D gene (5 bases). Between the trimmed V and J ends, which lost 5 bases and 4 bases, there was a span of 18 bases. Germline V gene lookup returns CDR1 SGHAT and CDR2 FQNNGV. The length of the CDR3 is 15 residues. The CDR3 spells CASSPGVGRLYEQYF. The CDR3 bases are TGTGCCAGCAGCCCCGGTGTGGGGCGCCTATACGAGCAGTACTTC.

Regarding this clone: Other DNA sequences in the sample encode the same CDR3. The chain carries TRBV6-2 or TRBV6-3 and TRBJ1-2; 9 nucleotides match TRBD1. Germline V gene lookup returns CDR1 MNHEY and CDR2 SVGEGT. V was pared by 6 bases and J by 5 bases, with 7 bases of the junction left unmatched. The CDR3 covers 14 residues. The CDR3 DNA reads TGTGCCAGCAGCCCGGGACAGGGAGGGTATGGCTACACCTTC. Encoded protein: CASSPGQGGYGYTF.